This T cell receptor (beta chain) was captured by sequencing in a study of blood T cell repertoires in COVID-19. The wider study: Both acute and convalescent COVID-19 samples were obtained from the United States, Italy and Spain.

CDR1 and CDR2 (germline): LNHDA, SQIVND (reference sequence). V was trimmed by 8 bases and J by 0 bases, leaving 10 bases between them. The CDR3 length is 14 residues. This table comes from immunoSEQ multiplex PCR, and its TCRdb copy is limited to in-frame clones, with some not included. The table records about 110,000 clones, around 92% of them present only once. Input material: peripheral blood. The rearrangement links TRBV19 to TRBJ2-2; perhaps TRBD1 as D (6 bases). The source is a man between 35 and 55 years old with active or convalescent COVID-19. CDR3 sequence reads: CASQGFANTGELFF. The DNA for the CDR3 is TGTGCCAGTCAGGGGTTCGCGAACACCGGGGAGCTGTTTTTT.